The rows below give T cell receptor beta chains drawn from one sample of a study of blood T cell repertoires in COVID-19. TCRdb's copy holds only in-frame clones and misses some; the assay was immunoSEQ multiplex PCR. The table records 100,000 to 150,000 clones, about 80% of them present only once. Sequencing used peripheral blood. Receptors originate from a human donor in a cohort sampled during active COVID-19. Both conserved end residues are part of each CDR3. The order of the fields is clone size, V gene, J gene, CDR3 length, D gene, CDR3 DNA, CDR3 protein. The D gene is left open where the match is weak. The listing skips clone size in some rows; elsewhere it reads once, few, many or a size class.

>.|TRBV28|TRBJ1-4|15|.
TGTGCCAGCAGTTCATCCAGGGGCCGGAGTGAAAAACTGTTTTTT
CASSSSRGRSEKLFF
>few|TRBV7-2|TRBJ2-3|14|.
TGTGCCAGCAGCTTGGGGACATTCACAGATACGCAGTATTTT
CASSLGTFTDTQYF
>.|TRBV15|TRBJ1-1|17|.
TGTGCCACCAGCAGAGTATCTTGGAGGATTCGGAACACTGAAGCTTTCTTT
CATSRVSWRIRNTEAFF
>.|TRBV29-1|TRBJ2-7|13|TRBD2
TGCAGCGGTCGGGACTACCTAACCTACGAGCAGTACTTC
CSGRDYLTYEQYF
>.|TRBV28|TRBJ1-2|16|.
TGTGCCAGCAGTTCACAAATACGACAGGCGAGCTATGGCTACACCTTC
CASSSQIRQASYGYTF
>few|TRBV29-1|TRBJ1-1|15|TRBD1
TGCAGCGGGGGACAGGGAAGGACCTCAGGCACTGAAGCTTTCTTT
CSGGQGRTSGTEAFF
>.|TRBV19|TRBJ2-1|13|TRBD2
TGTGCCAGTAGTATAACCGAGCGGGGGCAGCAGTTCTTC
CASSITERGQQFF
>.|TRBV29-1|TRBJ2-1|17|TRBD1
TGCAGCGTTGAGGGACAGGGCCACCAAACCAACTACAATGAGCAGTTCTTC
CSVEGQGHQTNYNEQFF
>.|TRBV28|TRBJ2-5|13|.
TGTGCCAGCAGCCCAGGGGATAAGCAGACCCAGTACTTC
CASSPGDKQTQYF
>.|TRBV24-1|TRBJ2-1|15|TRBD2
TGTGCCACCAGTGCTGGCGGGGGGTACTACAATGAGCAGTTCTTC
CATSAGGGYYNEQFF
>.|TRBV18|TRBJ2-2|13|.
TGTGCCAGCTCACCGCAGGACACCGGGGAGCTGTTTTTT
CASSPQDTGELFF
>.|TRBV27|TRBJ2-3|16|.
TGTGCCAGCAGTTTAATAGGGACTCTGGCGGCAGATACGCAGTATTTT
CASSLIGTLAADTQYF
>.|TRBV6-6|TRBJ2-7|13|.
TGTGCCAGCAGACACGCCCAAACCTACGAGCAGTACTTC
CASRHAQTYEQYF